This T cell receptor beta chain was captured in a study of cytomegalovirus exposure and HLA in healthy donors (TCRdb year 2017). At the level of the whole study: An earlier analysis of fewer than 750 of the donors reported approximately 300 Gb of sequence data and 117 million unique TCR beta sequences obtained from 180 million or so T cells. The number of typed donors differed by locus: about 620-640 for A, B, C, DRB1 and DQB1; 500 to 550 for DQA1; 600 to 610 for DPA1; and 400 to 480 for DPB1. A later genetic analysis took genome-wide SNP genotypes for about 65% of the roughly 670 donors and used that subset as a discovery cohort. Roughly 300 gigabases of sequencing data and approximately 84 million unique TCR sequences were included in an early release covering roughly 600 HLA-typed donors. Donor age, sex, ethnicity and CMV serostatus were collected together with the repertoire data. All discovery cohort repertoires had been generated on a single sequencing platform. Class I and class II HLA loci were covered by the typing at four-digit resolution. In an earlier analysis of 550 to 700 of the donors, high-throughput TCR beta sequencing was used to judge whether each TCR beta V gene segment behaved as functional or pseudogenic. To predict cytomegalovirus infection status, the study combined high-throughput TCR immunosequencing, statistical association of individual TCRs with disease status, and machine learning. Across approximately 400 genotyped donors of the cohort, an average of roughly 250,000 unique TCR beta nucleotide sequences per donor were sequenced, and approximately 17% of those sequences were non-productive. A later analysis re-examined previously published TCR beta repertoires from 600 to 700 donors and added high-resolution HLA genotyping to investigate patterns of TCR occurrence. The study used immunosequencing to profile the T cell repertoires of approximately 650 subjects and linked those repertoires to cytomegalovirus serostatus. Rather than drawing on any new phenotypic data, the later analysis identified candidate immune exposures from TCR beta sequences and the way those sequences occurred across donors. The study aimed to test whether signatures of past pathogen exposure could be identified by cataloging public T cell receptors. Of the roughly 400 genotyped donors, approximately 82% fell in the genetic ancestry cluster associated with self-reported Caucasian donors. Besides the first cohort of more than 650 subjects, a separate validation cohort made up of over a hundred different subjects was used. Roughly five DR-DQ haplotypes were handled as single units for association and clustering because linkage in the cohort was strong. General study outcomes and caveats: CMV serostatus was the only immune exposure information available for the cohort. While some public TCRs were present in many individuals, most TCR sequences turned up only very rarely across donors. A later analysis reported that several top co-occurrence clusters appeared linked to parvovirus B19, influenza, CMV and Epstein-Barr virus. HLA typing was unavailable for some donors at each locus, so association tests used only the typed subset. In a later genetic analysis, fewer N-insertions in productive TCRs were reported among donors in an Asian-associated ancestry cluster than the approximately 670-donor mean. The presence/absence analyses assumed that sequencing depth was roughly uniform across donors, and that assumption may not be true. An association between a missense DCLRE1C variant and V-gene and J-gene trimming of TCR beta chains was found in a later genetic analysis and replicated in an independent cohort. In the study, around 160 TCR beta chains were listed as associated with cytomegalovirus. Because the 87-base-pair reads could not distinguish some IMGT-functional V segments, including TRBV6-2 and TRBV6-3, those segments were excluded. According to the authors, the approach could potentially be generalized to other disease states and immunological phenotypes. At a false discovery rate of 0.05, a later analysis linked 15,000 to 20,000 TCR beta sequences to specific HLA alleles. The sequencing pipeline was judged likely to have produced a cluster of highly shared sequence variants as a technical artifact. According to a later analysis, most CMV-associated TCR beta chains appeared to be HLA-restricted, and the HLA associations seemed to be driven largely by CMV exposure. Because counts were too low, 15 to 20 rarely observed V segments, including chromosome 9 orphons, were left out of the earlier analysis of 587 of the donors. Correlated functional status among segregating V segments might be attributable to linkage disequilibrium, but an unknown experimental factor could not be ruled out. An earlier analysis of some 560 of the donors showed that most TCR beta V segments appeared in productive rearrangements either about 87% or about 30% of the time, which broadly matched IMGT annotations. A few of the identified cytomegalovirus-associated TCR beta chains were confirmed in vitro to be specific for cytomegalovirus antigens. A further reported finding was that TCR beta sequences accurately predicted the HLA-A and HLA-B alleles for most subjects in the first cohort. The classifier was reported to diagnose cytomegalovirus status with high specificity and sensitivity in both the original cohort and the validation cohort. The cohort was sequenced for TCR beta chains only, and without alpha or paired-chain data the features that could be detected were limited. A later analysis found that TCR association rates varied across HLA loci, with DRB1 alleles showing the most associated TCRs and HLA-C alleles the fewest. In a later analysis, HLA-associated TCR beta chains were found to be more clonally expanded and to have lower generation probabilities than equally common non-associated chains. When HLA alleles, especially DR and DQ, strongly co-occurred, attributing TCR associations to individual alleles was difficult.

Library preparation used the immunoSEQ multiplex PCR assay. For the multiplex PCR, a mixture combining 60 forward primers for TCR Vbeta segments and 13 reverse primers for TCR Jbeta segments was used. The CDR3 region of rearranged TCR beta genes was amplified from genomic DNA with a multiplex PCR assay. On the Illumina HiSeq System, the amplified TCR beta libraries were sequenced as 87-base-pair reads. Processing in the source paper ran as follows. Across the 600 to 700 repertoires, a later analysis counted 60 million to 90 million unique TCR beta chains, 9.5 million to 12 million of which were shared by at least two donors. Raw reads were error-corrected and collapsed into unique sequences with a nearest-neighbor algorithm that merged closely related sequences to remove PCR and sequencing errors. To assign V, D and J gene segments, CDR3 sequences were aligned to IMGT reference sequences. For a sequence to be retained, a match of at least six nucleotides to both a V gene segment and a J gene segment was required. Rearrangements were classified as productive when the CDR3 lacked stop codons and remained in frame with V and J, and all other rearrangements were classified as non-productive. Following IMGT convention, CDR3 was defined as the stretch from the second conserved V-encoded cysteine up to the conserved J-encoded phenylalanine. The earlier analysis of about 610 of the donors excluded any sequence lacking an unambiguous match to a single V gene segment. An earlier analysis of just under 600 of the donors called V segments functional above 56.7% productive rearrangements and segregating when the between-donor standard deviation exceeded 5%. A statistical classification framework was developed to diagnose cytomegalovirus status using the catalog of TCR beta chain sequences. In a later analysis, TCR nucleotide sequences were compared against IMGT/GENE-DB human TR gene sequences so that V and J genes could be assigned. A later analysis assigned CDR3 sequences and most-parsimonious VDJ recombination scenarios with the TCRdist pipeline. In a later analysis, each TCR beta chain was defined by its CDR3 amino acid sequence together with its V-gene family, and reads lacking a unique V-gene family were excluded. As a way to deal with suspected cross-contamination and a sequencing artifact, a later analysis dropped approximately 570 nucleotide sequences that were highly shared and had low generation probability. A later analysis calculated a clonal expansion index for each public chain from normalized within-repertoire ranks of inferred template counts. Generation probabilities in a later analysis came from a VDJ recombination model fitted to out-of-frame rearrangements, and those results were checked against IGoR. Hypergeometric tests were used in a later analysis to score TCR-TCR, TCR-HLA and TCR-CMV co-occurrence, with a repertoire-size bias correction applied to the TCR pairs. In a later analysis, false discovery rates were estimated by permuting HLA or CMV assignments 20 times. In a later analysis, co-occurring TCRs were grouped using DBSCAN, and TCRdist sequence similarity was added for clustering within HLA-allele-positive subsets. Repertoires with fewer than 30,000 or more than 120,000 public chains were left out of co-occurrence clustering, as were five repertoires with anomalous nucleotide sharing. Held by TCRdb, this immuneACCESS table contains in-frame sequences only and omits some clones. Under half of the omission traces to an unresolved V gene where checked; the cause of the rest is unknown. V and J calls plus clone size are reproduced from that table; the DNA served to infer D and trimming. The sample data list about 170,000 clones, and 73% of these were observed just once. The ten largest clones represent 4.5% to 5.5% of the sample.

Notes on this clone: Its binding antigen is unknown. Base qualities are not at hand, and no much larger clone is one base apart.

The cohort consisted of 650 to 850 healthy bone marrow donors. All cohort members were sampled while nominally healthy, although unrecorded immune exposures were likely present. The donor was CMV seropositive and was included in the group of 250 to 300 seropositive cohort members. Every donor gave a peripheral blood sample, and the peripheral blood mononuclear cells from that sample were used for TCR beta sequencing. Genomic DNA was extracted from the blood cell samples with the Qiagen DNeasy Blood Extraction Kit. The CDR3 contains 14 residues, cysteine and phenylalanine counted. Only the CDR3 part of the read is kept: 42 bases, read in frame from the first base. CDR1 and CDR2 are drawn from the germline V gene: MNHEY, SVGAGI. Compared with germline, V lacks 6 bases and J lacks 4 bases; bases without a gene match: 5.

This chain joins TRBV6-5 to TRBJ1-4; 7 bases in the middle match TRBD1. This TCR was sampled from a woman between 18 and 29 years old in good health and CMV-seropositive. The sequenced sample consisted of PBMCs. The CDR3 protein: CASRRTGLNEKLFF. The DNA sequence is as follows: TGTGCCAGCAGACGGACAGGACTTAATGAAAAACTGTTTTTT.